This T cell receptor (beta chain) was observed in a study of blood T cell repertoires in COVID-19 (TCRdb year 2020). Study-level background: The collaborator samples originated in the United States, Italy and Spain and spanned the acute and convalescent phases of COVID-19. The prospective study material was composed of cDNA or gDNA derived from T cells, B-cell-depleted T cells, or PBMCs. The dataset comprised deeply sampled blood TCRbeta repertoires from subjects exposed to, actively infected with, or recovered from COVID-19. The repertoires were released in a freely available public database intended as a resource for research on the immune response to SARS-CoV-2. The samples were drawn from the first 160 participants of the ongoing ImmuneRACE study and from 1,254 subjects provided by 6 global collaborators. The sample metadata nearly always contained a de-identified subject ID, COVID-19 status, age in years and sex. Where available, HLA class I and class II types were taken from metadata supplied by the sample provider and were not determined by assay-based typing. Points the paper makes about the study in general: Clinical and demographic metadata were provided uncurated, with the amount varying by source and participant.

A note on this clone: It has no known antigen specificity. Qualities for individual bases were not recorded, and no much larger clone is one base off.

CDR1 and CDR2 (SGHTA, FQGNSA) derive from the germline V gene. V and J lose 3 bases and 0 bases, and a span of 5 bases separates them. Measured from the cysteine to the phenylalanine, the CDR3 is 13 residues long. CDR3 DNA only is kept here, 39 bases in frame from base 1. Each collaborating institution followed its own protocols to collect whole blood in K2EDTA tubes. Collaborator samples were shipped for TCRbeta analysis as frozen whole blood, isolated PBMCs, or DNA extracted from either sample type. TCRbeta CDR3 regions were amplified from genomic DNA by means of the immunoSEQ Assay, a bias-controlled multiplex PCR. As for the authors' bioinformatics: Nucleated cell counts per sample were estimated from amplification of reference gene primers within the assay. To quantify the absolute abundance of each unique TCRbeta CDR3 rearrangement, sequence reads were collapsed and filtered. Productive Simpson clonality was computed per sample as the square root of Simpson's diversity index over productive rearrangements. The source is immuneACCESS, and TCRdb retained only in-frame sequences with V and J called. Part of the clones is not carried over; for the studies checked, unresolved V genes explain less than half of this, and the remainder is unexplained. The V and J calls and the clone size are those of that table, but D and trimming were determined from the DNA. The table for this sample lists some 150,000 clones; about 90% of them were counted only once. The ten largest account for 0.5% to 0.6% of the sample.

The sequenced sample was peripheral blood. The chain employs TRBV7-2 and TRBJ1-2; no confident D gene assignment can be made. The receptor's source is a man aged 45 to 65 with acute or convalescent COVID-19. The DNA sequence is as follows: TGTGCCAGCAGCTTCGACACTAACTATGGCTACACCTTC. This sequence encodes CASSFDTNYGYTF.